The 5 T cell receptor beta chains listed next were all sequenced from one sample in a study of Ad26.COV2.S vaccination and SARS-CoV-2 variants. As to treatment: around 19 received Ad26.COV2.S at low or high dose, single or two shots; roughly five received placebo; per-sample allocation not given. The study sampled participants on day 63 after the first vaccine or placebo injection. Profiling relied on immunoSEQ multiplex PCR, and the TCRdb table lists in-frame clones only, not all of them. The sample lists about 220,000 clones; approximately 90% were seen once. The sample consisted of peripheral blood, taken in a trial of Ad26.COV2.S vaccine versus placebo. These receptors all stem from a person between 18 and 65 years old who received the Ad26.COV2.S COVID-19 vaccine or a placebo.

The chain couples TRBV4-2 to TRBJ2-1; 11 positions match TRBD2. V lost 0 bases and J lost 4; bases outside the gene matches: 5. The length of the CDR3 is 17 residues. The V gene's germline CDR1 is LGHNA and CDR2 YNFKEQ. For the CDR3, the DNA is TGTGCCAGCAGCCAAGAGGGCCTAGCGGGAGGATACAATGAGCAGTTCTTC. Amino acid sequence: CASSQEGLAGGYNEQFF.

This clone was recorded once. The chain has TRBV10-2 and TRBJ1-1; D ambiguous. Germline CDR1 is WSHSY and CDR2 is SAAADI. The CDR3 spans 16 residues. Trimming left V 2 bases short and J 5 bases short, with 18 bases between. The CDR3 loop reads CASSELPMGAETEAFF. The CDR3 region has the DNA TGCGCCAGCAGTGAGCTGCCGATGGGCGCCGAAACTGAAGCTTTCTTT.

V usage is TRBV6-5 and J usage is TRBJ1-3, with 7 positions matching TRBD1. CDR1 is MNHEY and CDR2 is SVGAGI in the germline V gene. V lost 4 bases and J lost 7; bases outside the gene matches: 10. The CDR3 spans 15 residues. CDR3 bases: TGTGCCAGCAGTTTAAACAGGGGTAAAGGGAACACCATATATTTT. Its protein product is CASSLNRGKGNTIYF.

CDR3 DNA sequence: TGCGCCAGCAGCCAAGCGAGCCACAGATCTAACTATGGCTACACCTTC. Residues: CASSQASHRSNYGYTF. The chain links TRBV4-1 to TRBJ1-2; D remains ambiguous. V shed 1 base and J shed 0 bases, with 12 bases lying between them. This CDR3 is 16 amino acids long. Germline CDR1 MGHRA, CDR2 YSYEKL.

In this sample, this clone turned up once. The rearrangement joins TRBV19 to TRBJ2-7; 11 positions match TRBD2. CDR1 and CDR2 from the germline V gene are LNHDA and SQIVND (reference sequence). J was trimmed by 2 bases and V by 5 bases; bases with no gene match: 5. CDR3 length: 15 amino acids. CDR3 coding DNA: TGTGCCAGTAGTCCCGGGGGACTAGCGGCCTACGAGCAGTACTTC. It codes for CASSPGGLAAYEQYF.